This T cell receptor (beta chain) was identified in a study of blood T cell repertoires in COVID-19. Study in general: Sites in the United States, Italy and Spain provided acute and convalescent COVID-19 samples.

V dropped 0 bases and J dropped 10 bases, with 8 bases sitting between them. CDR1 is SGHTS and CDR2 is YDEGEE in the germline V gene. This CDR3 comprises 11 residues. Method: immunoSEQ multiplex PCR; TCRdb's copy keeps in-frame clones and lacks some. The profile shows 150,000 to 200,000 clones, around three quarters of them singletons. The sequenced material came from PBMCs or T cells enriched from blood (not recorded which). The sequence came from a woman between 45 and 65 years old with acute COVID-19. The chain couples TRBV5-8 to TRBJ2-7; D uncertain. CDR3 sequence reads: CASSLETKQYV. CDR3 coding DNA: TGTGCCAGCAGCTTGGAGACAAAACAGTACGTC.